Below are 8 T cell receptor beta chains sequenced from a single sample in a study of T-cell memory formation after mild COVID-19. TCRdb itself ran the 5' RACE reads through MiXCR, one entry per CDR3 protein. This table has more than 300,000 distinct CDR3 sequences, about an eighth appearing once. Sequencing was performed on PBMCs or a T cell subset sorted from them (not recorded which). The receptors were gathered from a man younger than 30 who had mild COVID-19 (a few samples of this study predate the infection). Cell type and time point are not known.

The chain carries TRBV15 and TRBJ2-3, with D tentatively TRBD1 or TRBD2 (7 bases each). The CDR3 sequence is 16 residues long. Germline V gene lookup returns CDR1 LNHNV and CDR2 YYDKDF (reference sequence). V gave up 3 bases and J gave up 1 base, with 14 bases separating them. CDR3 in amino acids: CATSSAGRGRTDTQYF. The CDR3 DNA reads TGTGCCACCAGCAGCGCTGGGAGGGGGCGCACAGATACGCAGTATTTT.

The chain recombines TRBV3-1 with TRBJ2-7; perhaps TRBD2 as D (6 bases). The CDR3 loop spans 15 amino acids. Looked up from germline, CDR1 is LGHDT and CDR2 is YNNKEL (reference sequence). V was pared by 6 bases and J by 1 base, with 16 bases between. This chain's CDR3 is CASSLGTSTSYEQYF. The CDR3 coding sequence is TGTGCCAGCAGTCTGGGGACTTCGACATCCTACGAGCAGTACTTC.

The chain is built from TRBV4-3 and TRBJ1-2; the D gene is possibly TRBD1 (6 bases). Trimming shortened V by 0 bases and J by 3 bases, and 11 bases separated the two germline ends. Looked up from germline, CDR1 is LGHNA and CDR2 is YSLEER. The CDR3 is made up of 15 amino acids. This CDR3 reads CASSQDSQGDYGYTF. The CDR3 DNA follows: TGCGCCAGCAGCCAAGACTCACAGGGTGACTATGGCTACACCTTC.

The J gene is TRBJ2-3, the V gene TRBV4-3, with 8 bases aligning to TRBD2. The J segment lost 5 bases and the V segment lost 0 bases, leaving 10 bases of the junction unmatched. The CDR3 covers 17 residues. Germline CDR1 reads LGHNA; CDR2 reads YSLEER. This chain's CDR3 is CASSQDRAGGAIDTQYF. CDR3 nucleotide sequence: TGCGCCAGCAGCCAAGATCGCGCCGGGGGGGCAATAGATACGCAGTATTTT.

The table lists this clonotype with many counts. The genes are TRBV7-2 and TRBJ2-5, with 10 bases aligning to TRBD1. CDR3 length: 15 amino acids. Germline-derived CDR1 and CDR2 are SGHTA and FQGNSA. V was clipped by 5 bases and J by 5 bases; unmatched bases: 8. The CDR3 reads CASSSDRGQWETQYF. The CDR3 nucleotides read TGTGCCAGCAGCAGCGACAGGGGGCAGTGGGAGACCCAGTACTTC. Complete variable domain (other parts from reference TRBV7-2 and TRBJ2-5): GAGVSQSPSNKVTEKGKDVELRCDPISGHTALYWYRQSLGQGLEFLIYFQGNSAPDKSGLPSDRFSAERTGGSVSTLTIQRTQQEDSAVYLCASSSDRGQWETQYFGPGTRLLVL.

This clonotype was seen a handful of times. V usage is TRBV20-1 and J usage is TRBJ2-7; 7 nucleotides align to TRBD1. Germline V gene lookup returns CDR1 DFQATT and CDR2 SNEGSKA (reference sequence). The CDR3 spans 13 residues. V lost 5 bases and J lost 2; bases outside the gene matches: 6. The CDR3 spells CSAPRQGTYEQYF. The CDR3 DNA reads TGCAGTGCTCCCCGACAGGGAACCTACGAGCAGTACTTC.

This clonotype was detected only a few times. The chain carries TRBV30 and TRBJ2-1; TRBD1 agrees at 8 bases. Per the germline V gene, CDR1 is GTSNPN and CDR2 is SVGIG (reference sequence). V dropped 2 bases and J dropped 6; count of bases not matched to a gene: 9. This CDR3 has 15 residues. CDR3 sequence (DNA): TGTGCCTGGAGTCACCGGGACAGGACCTTCAATGAGCAGTTCTTC. Protein product: CAWSHRDRTFNEQFF.

The rearrangement joins TRBV2 to TRBJ2-1, with TRBD1 matching 7 bases. Trimming cost V 10 bases and J 5 bases; bases outside gene matches: 8. The germline CDR1 and CDR2 sequences are SNHLY and FYNNEI. This CDR3 region has 13 residues. CDR3 nucleotides: TGTGCCAACGACAGGGCTCCCAACAATGAGCAGTTCTTC. Its translation is CANDRAPNNEQFF.